One sample yielded the 25 T cell receptor beta chains listed below, sequenced in a study of cytomegalovirus exposure and HLA in healthy donors. Vbeta (60) and Jbeta (13) primers were used in the PCR. TCRdb keeps only in-frame clones here, not all; method: immunoSEQ multiplex PCR. The profile shows roughly 100,000 clones, about three quarters of them singletons. The sample taken for sequencing was PBMCs. The source of these receptors is a woman in her fifties or sixties in good health and CMV-seropositive.

The chain combines TRBV27 with TRBJ2-3; 8 nucleotides match TRBD2. The length of the CDR3 is 15 residues. The junction had 4 bases not matched to a gene; V was cut back by 3 bases and J by 2 bases. The germline V gene has CDR1 MNHEY and CDR2 SMNVEV (reference sequence). The CDR3 region is CASSFSGSNTDTQYF. The CDR3 DNA reads as TGTGCCAGCAGTTTCAGCGGGAGTAACACAGATACGCAGTATTTT.

The chain uses TRBV28 and TRBJ2-3; 7 nucleotides line up with TRBD2. There are 15 residues in the CDR3. The V and J ends lost 5 bases and 7 bases, in that order; junction bases with no gene match: 12. Germline V gene lookup returns CDR1 MDHEN and CDR2 SYDVKM. This CDR3 reads CASSLGGGPLNTQYF. The CDR3 nucleotides are TGTGCCAGCAGTCTTGGGGGAGGGCCATTGAATACGCAGTATTTT. Full variable domain (rest looked up from reference TRBV28 and TRBJ2-3): DVKVTQSSRYLVKRTGEKVFLECVQDMDHENMFWYRQDPGLGLRLIYFSYDVKMKEKGDIPEGYSVSREKKERFSLILESASTNQTSMYLCASSLGGGPLNTQYFGPGTRLTVL.

The chain uses TRBV19 and TRBJ1-5, with D uncertain. Deletions cut 1 base from V and 6 bases from J, with 4 bases between. Germline CDR1 and CDR2: LNHDA and SQIVND (reference sequence). The CDR3 runs 12 residues. The CDR3 DNA sequence: TGTGCCAGTAGTATAGGTAGTCAGCCCCAGCATTTT. It translates to CASSIGSQPQHF. Full variable domain (rest looked up from reference TRBV19 and TRBJ1-5): DGGITQSPKYLFRKEGQNVTLSCEQNLNHDAMYWYRQDPGQGLRLIYYSQIVNDFQKGDIAEGYSVSREKKESFPLTVTSAQKNPTAFYLCASSIGSQPQHFGDGTRLSIL.

A word on this clone: The sample carries other DNA sequences with the same CDR3. The chain uses TRBV7-3 and TRBJ2-3, with 10 bases matching TRBD2. From germline, CDR1 is SGHTA and CDR2 FQGTGA. With V trimmed by 5 bases and J by 3 bases, 5 bases remained unmatched. This CDR3 is 15 amino acids long. As DNA, the CDR3 is TGTGCCAGCAGCCCCCTAGCGGGAGTTACAGATACGCAGTATTTT. As protein: CASSPLAGVTDTQYF.

In its sample, this clone was seen once. Other DNA variants within this sample encode the same CDR3. J is TRBJ1-1 and V is TRBV7-2; 10 positions match TRBD1. V lost 1 base to trimming and J lost 5 bases; unmatched junction nucleotides: 4. Germline CDR1 reads SGHTA; CDR2 reads FQGNSA. This CDR3 region has 15 residues. The CDR3 here is CASSLDGTGETEAFF. The CDR3 DNA reads TGTGCCAGCAGCTTAGATGGGACAGGGGAGACTGAAGCTTTCTTT.

This chain connects TRBV11-2 to TRBJ2-1, with 12 bases identical to TRBD2. Germline V CDR1 and CDR2: SGHAT, FQNNGV. J was trimmed by 2 bases and V by 4 bases; bases with no gene match: 6. This CDR3 contains 17 residues. The DNA of the CDR3 is TGTGCCAGCAGCTACCGTTGGACTAGCGGGACCTACAATGAGCAGTTCTTC. It is translated as CASSYRWTSGTYNEQFF.

V and J are TRBV9 and TRBJ2-5; 8 nucleotides match TRBD1. The DNA end favors TRBJ2-7, so the J call may be wrong. This CDR3 is built from 19 residues. Germline V gene sequence: CDR1 SGDLS, CDR2 YYNGEE. The CDR3 sequence is CASSSHRRVTGAKSYEQYF. In DNA, the CDR3 is TGTGCCAGCAGCTCCCATCGGAGGGTGACAGGGGCGAAATCCTACGAGCAGTACTTC.

The gene calls are TRBV5-6 and TRBJ2-7, with 9 bases aligning to TRBD1. V dropped 4 bases and J dropped 2; count of bases not matched to a gene: 4. The CDR3 totals 14 residues. The germline CDR1 and CDR2 sequences are SGHDT and YYEEEE. CDR3 in amino acids: CASSHRDRAYEQYF. The DNA for the CDR3 is TGTGCCAGCAGCCACCGGGACAGGGCCTACGAGCAGTACTTC.

This chain uses TRBV5-1 with TRBJ2-1; 7 bases fit TRBD1. Trimming at V came to 2 bases and at J to 1 base, leaving 9 bases not matched to a gene. This CDR3 is 17 amino acids long. Germline loops: CDR1 SGHRS, CDR2 YFSETQ. In nucleotides, the CDR3 is TGCGCCAGCAGCTTTTCTCTCCGGGACAGATCCTACAATGAGCAGTTCTTC. Amino acids: CASSFSLRDRSYNEQFF. The complete variable domain, with remaining parts taken from reference TRBV5-1 and TRBJ2-1, reads KAGVTQTPRYLIKTRGQQVTLSCSPISGHRSVSWYQQTPGQGLQFLFEYFSETQRNKGNFPGRFSGRQFSNSRSEMNVSTLELGDSALYLCASSFSLRDRSYNEQFFGPGTRLTVL.

The rearrangement links TRBV28 to TRBJ1-5, with D unresolved. V lost 3 bases and J lost 4, with 13 bases in between. The CDR3 extends over 15 amino acids. CDR1 and CDR2 from the germline V gene are MDHEN and SYDVKM. This chain's CDR3 is CASSLDGLNNQPQHF. CDR3 nucleotide sequence: TGTGCCAGCAGTTTGGATGGACTAAATAATCAGCCCCAGCATTTT.

The CDR3 reads CASSLGQGNTEAFF. DNA of the CDR3: TGTGCCAGCTCCCTCGGACAGGGAAACACTGAAGCTTTCTTT. The gene calls are TRBV18 and TRBJ1-1; 8 positions match TRBD1. CDR1 KGHSH and CDR2 LQKENI come from the germline V gene. CDR3 length: 14 residues. The J segment lost 2 bases and the V segment lost 6 bases, leaving 5 bases of the junction unmatched.

The J gene is TRBJ1-5, the V gene TRBV7-9, with 7 bases lining up with TRBD1. This CDR3 spans 13 amino acids. The V and J ends lost 6 bases and 5 bases, in that order; junction bases with no gene match: 4. CDR1 is SEHNR, CDR2 FQNEAQ, per germline (reference sequence). The CDR3 region has the DNA TGTGCCAGCAGACCAACAGGGGATCAGCCCCAGCATTTT. This codes for CASRPTGDQPQHF.

V usage is TRBV6-1 and J usage is TRBJ2-3; weak D call: TRBD1 (5 bases). Trimming pared 7 bases from V and 4 bases from J, leaving 18 bases between. This CDR3 contains 15 residues. Per the germline V gene, CDR1 is MNHNS and CDR2 is SASEGT. Here the CDR3 reads CASNIGQGEADTQYF. Written as DNA, the CDR3 is TGTGCCAGCAATATAGGACAAGGCGAGGCAGATACGCAGTATTTT.

This sequence joins TRBV4-1 and TRBJ2-5; D is uncertain. The J call may be wrong; the DNA end is better matched by TRBJ2-7. This CDR3 region has 14 residues. CDR1 is MGHRA, CDR2 YSYEKL, per germline. The CDR3 reads CASSQDPPKYEQYF. In DNA, the CDR3 is TGCGCCAGCAGCCAAGATCCCCCTAAGTACGAGCAGTACTTC.

Written as DNA, the CDR3 is TGTGCCAGCAGCTTAGGGGGCGGAAAAAACATTCAGTACTTC. This codes for CASSLGGGKNIQYF. J is TRBJ2-4 and V is TRBV7-9, with TRBD1 as a possible D gene (5 bases). Germline CDR1 and CDR2: SEHNR and FQNEAQ (reference sequence). The CDR3 has 14 residues. V gave up 1 base and J gave up 4 bases, with 8 bases separating them. The full variable domain, rest sourced from reference TRBV7-9 and TRBJ2-4, is DTGVSQNPRHKITKRGQNVTFRCDPISEHNRLYWYRQTLGQGPEFLTYFQNEAQLEKSRLLSDRFSAERPKGSFSTLEIQRTEQGDSAMYLCASSLGGGKNIQYFGAGTRLSVL.

The V and J genes are TRBV7-8 and TRBJ2-7; TRBD2 might be the D (5 bases). This CDR3 is built from 14 residues. Germline CDR1 is SGHVS and CDR2 is FQNEAQ. V was pared by 1 base and J by 8 bases, with 15 bases between. CDR3 in DNA: TGTGCCAGCAGCTTAGTAATAGAGTCGGGGAAGCAGTACTTC. Translation gives CASSLVIESGKQYF.

The chain is built from TRBV13 and TRBJ2-7, with D possibly matching TRBD1 (7 bases). V lost 7 bases and J 3 bases, leaving 13 bases between the germline ends. Per germline, CDR1 PRHDT and CDR2 FYEKMQ (reference sequence). This CDR3 contains 13 residues. CDR3 bases: TGTGCCAGCAACCGCGGGGACAGCTACGAGCAGTACTTC. Translating it yields CASNRGDSYEQYF.

The chain has TRBV5-6 and TRBJ1-3, with a tentative D call TRBD1 (5 bases). Germline CDR1 and CDR2: SGHDT and YYEEEE. The CDR3 runs to 15 residues. Trimming pared 0 bases from V and 3 bases from J, leaving 10 bases between. CDR3 region: CASSLVGAHGNTIYF. The CDR3 nucleotides read TGTGCCAGCAGCTTGGTAGGGGCTCATGGAAACACCATATATTTT.

The chain carries TRBV28 and TRBJ1-5; tentatively, D is TRBD1 (6 bases). CDR1 is MDHEN, CDR2 SYDVKM, per germline. The length of the CDR3 is 14 residues. The CDR3 protein is CAHLPRGLNQPQHF. CDR3 bases: TGTGCGCACTTACCCAGGGGCCTCAATCAGCCCCAGCATTTT.

This sequence joins TRBV6-6 and TRBJ1-6, with 7 positions matching TRBD1. V lost 0 bases and J lost 14; bases outside the gene matches: 13. Germline assignment: CDR1 MNHNY and CDR2 SVGAGI (reference sequence). The CDR3 sequence is 16 residues long. CDR3 protein: CASSYSAGGSSGALHF. The CDR3 nucleotides read TGTGCCAGCAGTTACTCGGCAGGGGGTTCGTCAGGGGCCCTCCACTTT.

The sample holds one count of this clone. The J gene is TRBJ2-7, the V gene TRBV4-2; TRBD1 matches at 7 bases. Germline lookup yields CDR1 LGHNA and CDR2 YNFKEQ. V lost 4 bases, J lost 3 bases, and 9 bases stayed unmatched. CDR3 length equals 15 residues. CDR3: CASSPQWQGDYEQYF. The CDR3 DNA is TGTGCCAGCAGCCCCCAGTGGCAGGGGGACTACGAGCAGTACTTC.

This chain links TRBV21-1 with TRBJ1-2. TRBV21-1 is annotated as a pseudogene. The CDR3 loop spans 11 amino acids. CDR3: CASSIDYGYTF. The DNA for the CDR3 is TGTGCCAGCAGCATCGACTATGGCTACACCTTC.

The genes are TRBV30 and TRBJ1-4; D call uncertain. Trimming left V 0 bases short and J 13 bases short, with 12 bases between. The CDR3 loop spans 12 amino acids. Germline V CDR1 and CDR2: GTSNPN, SVGIG (reference sequence). CDR3 protein: CAWSVRSTGLFF. CDR3 nucleotide sequence: TGTGCCTGGAGTGTACGGTCCACTGGACTGTTTTTT. The full variable domain, in which reference TRBV30 and TRBJ1-4 provide the parts outside the CDR3, is SQTIHQWPATLVQPVGSPLSLECTVEGTSNPNLYWYRQAAGRGLQLLFYSVGIGQISSEVPQNLSASRPQDRQFILSSKKLLLSDSGFYLCAWSVRSTGLFFGSGTQLSVL.

The chain is built from TRBV5-6 and TRBJ2-1; no clear D. The CDR3 length is 15 residues. Germline CDR1 reads SGHDT; CDR2 reads YYEEEE. V dropped 4 bases and J dropped 7 bases, with 18 bases sitting between them. The DNA of the CDR3 is TGTGCCAGCAGCCTTCTCCCTAGTTTCACGAATGAGCAGTTCTTC. Protein product: CASSLLPSFTNEQFF. Filled out from reference TRBV5-6 and TRBJ2-1, the complete variable domain reads DAGVTQSPTHLIKTRGQQVTLRCSPKSGHDTVSWYQQALGQGPQFIFQYYEEEERQRGNFPDRFSGHQFPNYSSELNVNALLLGDSALYLCASSLLPSFTNEQFFGPGTRLTVL.

In the case of this clone: Its ends do not fully match the called genes, so a read error is possible. The chain links TRBV19 to TRBJ2-5, with 8 bases fitting TRBD2. Per germline, CDR1 LNHDA and CDR2 SQIVND (reference sequence). The length of the CDR3 is 16 residues. The CDR3: CANSIRTAGGQETQYF. In nucleotides, the CDR3 is TGTGCCAATAGTATACGTACGGCGGGAGGCCAAGAGACCCAGTACTTC. The variable domain in full, completed from reference TRBV19 and TRBJ2-5, reads DGGITQSPKYLFRKEGQNVTLSCEQNLNHDAMYWYRQDPGQGLRLIYYSQIVNDFQKGDIAEGYSVSREKKESFPLTVTSAQKNPTAFYLCANSIRTAGGQETQYFGPGTRLLVL.